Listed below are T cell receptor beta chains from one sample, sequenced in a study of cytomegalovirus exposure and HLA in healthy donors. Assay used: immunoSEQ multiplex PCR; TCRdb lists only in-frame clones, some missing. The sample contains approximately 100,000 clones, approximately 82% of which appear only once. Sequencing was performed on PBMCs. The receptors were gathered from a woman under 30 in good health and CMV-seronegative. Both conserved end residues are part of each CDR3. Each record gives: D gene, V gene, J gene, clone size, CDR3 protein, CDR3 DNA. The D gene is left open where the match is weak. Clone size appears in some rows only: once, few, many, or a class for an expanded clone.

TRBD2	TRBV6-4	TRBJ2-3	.	CASSDSSGGPDTQYF	TGTGCCAGCAGTGACTCTAGCGGGGGGCCAGATACGCAGTATTTT
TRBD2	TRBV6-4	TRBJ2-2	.	CASSESGKDTGELFF	TGTGCCAGCAGTGAAAGCGGGAAGGACACCGGGGAGCTGTTTTTT
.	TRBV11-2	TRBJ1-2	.	CASSLVSVANYGYTF	TGTGCCAGCAGCTTAGTTTCCGTTGCTAACTATGGCTACACCTTC
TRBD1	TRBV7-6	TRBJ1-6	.	CASSLAPGGSGNSPLHF	TGTGCCAGCAGCTTAGCGCCAGGGGGATCGGGTAATTCACCCCTCCACTTT
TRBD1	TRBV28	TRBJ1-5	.	CASSRIGTAGGIQPQHF	TGTGCCAGCAGCCGAATTGGGACAGCCGGGGGAATACAGCCCCAGCATTTT
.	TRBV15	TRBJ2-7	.	CATSRDPRYEQYF	TGTGCCACCAGCAGAGATCCCCGTTACGAGCAGTACTTC
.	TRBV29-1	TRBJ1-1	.	CSVLEQNTEAFF	TGCAGCGTTTTGGAGCAGAACACTGAAGCTTTCTTT
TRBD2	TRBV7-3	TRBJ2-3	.	CASSLNGAGVTDTQYF	TGTGCCAGCAGCTTAAATGGGGCGGGAGTGACGGATACGCAGTATTTT
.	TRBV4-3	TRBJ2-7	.	CASSQGTWSSYEQYF	TGCGCCAGCAGCCAAGGGACTTGGAGCTCCTACGAGCAGTACTTC
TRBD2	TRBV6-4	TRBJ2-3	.	CASSNSASGGTTDTQYF	TGTGCCAGCAGTAACTCCGCTAGCGGAGGAACCACAGATACGCAGTATTTT
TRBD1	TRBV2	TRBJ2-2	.	CASSVTGGGTGELFF	TGTGCCAGCAGTGTGACAGGGGGAGGCACCGGGGAGCTGTTTTTT
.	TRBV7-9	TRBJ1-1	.	CSSSLEGQAFF	TGTTCCAGCAGCTTAGAGGGGCAGGCTTTCTTT
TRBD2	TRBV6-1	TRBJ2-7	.	CAAKLAADYEQYF	TGTGCCGCCAAACTAGCGGCGGACTACGAGCAGTACTTC
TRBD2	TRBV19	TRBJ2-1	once	CASSITGLESNEQFF	TGTGCCAGTAGTATCACGGGACTAGAAAGCAATGAGCAGTTCTTC
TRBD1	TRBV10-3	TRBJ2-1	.	CAIDRGTASVNEQFF	TGTGCCATAGACAGGGGGACGGCTTCTGTCAATGAGCAGTTCTTC
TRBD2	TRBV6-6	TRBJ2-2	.	CASSQAGGGELFF	TGTGCCAGCAGCCAAGCGGGAGGCGGGGAGCTGTTTTTT
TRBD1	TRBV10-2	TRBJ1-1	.	CASSPTQTGSTEAFF	TGCGCCAGCAGTCCGACTCAGACAGGGAGCACTGAAGCTTTCTTT
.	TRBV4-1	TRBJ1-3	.	CASSQDGPRFGNTIYF	TGCGCCAGCAGCCAAGATGGCCCGCGGTTTGGAAACACCATATATTTT
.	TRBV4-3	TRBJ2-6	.	CASSHLGGSGANVLTF	TGCGCCAGCAGCCACCTAGGGGGTTCCGGGGCCAACGTCCTGACTTTC
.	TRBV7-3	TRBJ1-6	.	CASSLTGDISLNSPLHF	TGTGCCAGCAGCTTAACGGGGGACATCTCCCTAAATTCACCCCTCCACTTT
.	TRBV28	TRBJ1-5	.	CASSRTVNQPQHF	TGTGCCAGCAGTAGGACAGTCAATCAGCCCCAGCATTTT
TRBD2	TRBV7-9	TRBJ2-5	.	CASSYSGSPGTQYF	TGTGCCAGCAGTTATAGCGGGAGCCCCGGGACCCAGTACTTC
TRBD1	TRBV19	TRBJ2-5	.	CASSGSGTGGPGTQYF	TGTGCCAGTAGTGGATCCGGGACAGGGGGCCCTGGGACCCAGTACTTC
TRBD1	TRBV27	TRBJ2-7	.	CASSLSYRGYEQYF	TGTGCCAGCAGTTTATCCTACAGGGGATACGAGCAGTACTTC
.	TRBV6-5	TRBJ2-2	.	CASSGGFDTGELFF	TGTGCCAGCAGTGGAGGATTCGACACCGGGGAGCTGTTTTTT
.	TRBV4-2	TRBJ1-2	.	CASSQDYIPEDGYTF	TGTGCCAGCAGCCAAGATTACATCCCAGAAGATGGCTACACCTTC
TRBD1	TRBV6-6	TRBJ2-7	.	CASSYSTGHYEQYF	TGTGCCAGCAGTTACTCGACAGGGCACTACGAGCAGTACTTC
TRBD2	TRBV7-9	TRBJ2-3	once	CASSLRSGGATDTQYF	TGTGCCAGCAGCTTAAGAAGCGGGGGAGCCACAGATACGCAGTATTTT
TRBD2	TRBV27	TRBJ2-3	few	CASSFLTPGLEGADTQYF	TGTGCCAGCAGTTTCCTTACGCCGGGACTAGAGGGGGCAGATACGCAGTATTTT
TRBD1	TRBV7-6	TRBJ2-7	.	CASSLQGASSYEQYF	TGTGCCAGCAGCTTACAGGGGGCTTCCTCCTACGAGCAGTACTTC
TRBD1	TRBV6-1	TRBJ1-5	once	CASRQGRPSNQPQHF	TGTGCCAGCCGACAGGGACGACCGAGCAATCAGCCCCAGCATTTT
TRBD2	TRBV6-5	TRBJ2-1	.	CASSQTSGDYNEQFF	TGTGCCAGCAGTCAGACTAGCGGGGACTACAATGAGCAGTTCTTC
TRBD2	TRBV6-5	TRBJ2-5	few	CASQREWKETQYF	TGTGCCAGTCAGCGGGAGTGGAAAGAGACCCAGTACTTC
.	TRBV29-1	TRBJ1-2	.	CSVEVRGKINGYTF	TGCAGCGTTGAAGTTAGGGGAAAAATCAATGGCTACACCTTC
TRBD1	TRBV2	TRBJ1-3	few	CASSDNRGTTIYF	TGTGCCAGCAGTGACAACAGGGGAACCACCATATATTTT
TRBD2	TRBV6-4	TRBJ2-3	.	CASSVGREPTDTQYF	TGTGCCAGCAGTGTGGGGCGGGAGCCCACAGATACGCAGTATTTT
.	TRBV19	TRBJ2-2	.	CASHRSTRAGELFF	TGTGCCAGTCACAGATCCACTAGGGCCGGGGAGCTGTTTTTT
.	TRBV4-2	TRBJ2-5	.	CASSQGGTDQETQYF	TGTGCCAGCAGCCAGGGTGGAACAGACCAAGAGACCCAGTACTTC
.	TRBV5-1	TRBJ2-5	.	CASSLLGQETQYF	TGCGCCAGCAGCTTACTAGGCCAAGAGACCCAGTACTTC
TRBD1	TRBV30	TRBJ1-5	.	CARTPAGGGVSNQPQHF	TGTGCCCGGACTCCGGCAGGGGGCGGTGTCAGCAATCAGCCCCAGCATTTT
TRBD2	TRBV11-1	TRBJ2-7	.	CASSLGGGEQYF	TGTGCCAGCAGCCTAGGCGGGGGCGAGCAGTACTTC
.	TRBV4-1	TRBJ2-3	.	CASSHRAVADTQYF	TGCGCCAGCAGTCACAGGGCGGTAGCAGATACGCAGTATTTT
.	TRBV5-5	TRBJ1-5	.	CASSLGARGNQPQHF	TGTGCCAGCAGCTTGGGGGCCAGGGGCAATCAGCCCCAGCATTTT
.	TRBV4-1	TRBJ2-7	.	CASSQEARGSYEQYF	TGCGCCAGCAGCCAAGAAGCTAGAGGCTCCTACGAGCAGTACTTC
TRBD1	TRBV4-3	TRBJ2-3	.	CASSQDSGQEDTQYF	TGCGCCAGCAGCCAAGATTCGGGACAGGAAGATACGCAGTATTTT
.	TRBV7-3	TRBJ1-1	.	CASSLARGTEAFF	TGTGCCAGCAGCTTGGCCCGAGGCACTGAAGCTTTCTTT
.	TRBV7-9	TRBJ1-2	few	CASSSPLYNGYTF	TGTGCCAGCAGCTCCCCGTTGTATAATGGCTACACCTTC
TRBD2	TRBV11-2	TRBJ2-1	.	CASSPIPSGGYNEQFF	TGTGCCAGCAGCCCCATTCCCAGCGGGGGTTACAATGAGCAGTTCTTC
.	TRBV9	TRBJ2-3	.	CASSAAGDTQYF	TGTGCCAGCAGCGCCGCGGGGGATACGCAGTATTTT
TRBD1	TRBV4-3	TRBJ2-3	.	CASSPRDRATDTQYF	TGCGCCAGCAGCCCCCGGGACAGGGCTACAGATACGCAGTATTTT
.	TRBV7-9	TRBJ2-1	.	CASYNNEQFF	TGTGCCAGCTATAACAATGAGCAGTTCTTC
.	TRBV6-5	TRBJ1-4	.	CASRPSGATNEKLFF	TGTGCCAGCAGGCCTTCAGGGGCAACTAATGAAAAACTGTTTTTT
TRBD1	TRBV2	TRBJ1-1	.	CASSEETGWTEAFF	TGTGCCAGCAGTGAAGAGACAGGGTGGACTGAAGCTTTCTTT
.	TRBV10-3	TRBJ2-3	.	CAISTTGDGTDTQYF	TGTGCCATCAGTACGACGGGGGACGGCACAGATACGCAGTATTTT
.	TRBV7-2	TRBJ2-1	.	CASSYPTGGYEQFF	TGTGCCAGCAGCTACCCGACTGGGGGCTATGAGCAGTTCTTC
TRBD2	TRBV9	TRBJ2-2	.	CASSVHVLAGLNTGELFF	TGTGCCAGCAGCGTACACGTACTAGCGGGATTGAACACCGGGGAGCTGTTTTTT